The 15 T cell receptor beta chains presented below share a single source sample, sequenced in a study of blood T cell repertoires in COVID-19. This table comes from immunoSEQ multiplex PCR, and its TCRdb copy is limited to in-frame clones, with some not included. The repertoire includes 310,000 or so clones, about nine tenths of them detected once, and about 2% sits in the top ten. Material: peripheral blood. Receptors originate from a woman between 50 and 59 years old who had recovered from COVID-19.

A single count supports this clone. The V call is TRBV2, the J call TRBJ2-5; 8 bases are shared with TRBD2. The CDR3 is 13 amino acids. Germline lookup yields CDR1 SNHLY and CDR2 FYNNEI. V shed 4 bases and J 9 bases; nucleotides not matched to a gene: 7. CDR3 bases: TGTGCCAGCAGTGTGGGGACTAGGGGGGCCCAGTACTTC. Protein: CASSVGTRGAQYF.

The genes are TRBV29-1 and TRBJ1-2, with TRBD1 identical over 7 bases. Germline V gene sequence: CDR1 SQVTM, CDR2 ANQGSEA. Trimming took 7 bases from V and 8 from J; bases not matched to a gene: 10. CDR3 length equals 12 residues. CDR3 DNA sequence: TGCAGCGCCGGGACAGCACAACAGGGCTACACCTTC. As protein: CSAGTAQQGYTF.

In nucleotides, the CDR3 is TGCGCCAGCGGCTCCACAGATACGCAGTATTTT. Translated: CASGSTDTQYF. The chain carries TRBV4-3 and TRBJ2-3; D call uncertain. Germline CDR1 is LGHNA and CDR2 is YSLEER. The CDR3 extends over 11 amino acids. The V and J ends lost 8 bases and 2 bases respectively, with 5 bases between them.

The rearrangement links TRBV28 to TRBJ2-7, with D perhaps matching TRBD2 (5 bases). Between the trimmed V and J ends, which lost 6 bases and 3 bases, there was a span of 18 bases. This CDR3 is built from 15 residues. Germline lookup yields CDR1 MDHEN and CDR2 SYDVKM. Written as DNA, the CDR3 is TGTGCCAGCAGCCCCGGGGTGGCCGGCTTCTACGAGCAGTACTTC. It encodes CASSPGVAGFYEQYF.

The CDR3 DNA sequence: TGTGCCAGCAGCTTGACAGGGGCGAATGAGCAGTTCTTC. It yields the protein CASSLTGANEQFF. The chain couples TRBV7-9 to TRBJ2-1; TRBD1 matches 8 bases. J lost 7 bases, V lost 3 bases, and 2 bases had no gene match. Germline V gene lookup returns CDR1 SEHNR and CDR2 FQNEAQ (reference sequence). CDR3 length: 13 residues.

V and J are TRBV29-1 and TRBJ2-1; TRBD2 matches 8 bases. J was trimmed by 5 bases and V by 4 bases; bases with no gene match: 10. CDR3 size: 15 residues. Germline CDR1 reads SQVTM; CDR2 reads ANQGSEA. The CDR3 DNA reads as TGCAGCGTTGCCGGGTTACTAGCGGCTAACAATGAGCAGTTCTTC. Protein product: CSVAGLLAANNEQFF.

The rearrangement links TRBV29-1 to TRBJ1-1, with a weak D call TRBD1 (6 bases). Per the germline V gene, CDR1 is SQVTM and CDR2 is ANQGSEA. Trimming took off 6 bases at V and 6 bases at J, with 17 bases between the two ends. The CDR3 runs 13 residues. This chain's CDR3 is CSVRQAGEAEAFF. CDR3 nucleotide sequence: TGCAGCGTCAGACAGGCGGGGGAAGCTGAAGCTTTCTTT.

J is TRBJ2-5 and V is TRBV5-1, with 12 bases aligning to TRBD2. This CDR3 has 16 amino acids. Germline assignment: CDR1 SGHRS and CDR2 YFSETQ. V dropped 4 bases and J dropped 1; count of bases not matched to a gene: 5. The CDR3, as DNA: TGCGCCAGCAGCGTAGGACTAGCGGGATTCCAAGAGACCCAGTACTTC. It encodes CASSVGLAGFQETQYF.

This clone was counted a few times. This chain uses TRBV3-1 (or the pseudogene TRBV3-2) with TRBJ1-5, with 7 bases that match TRBD1. The trim removed 6 bases at V and 11 bases at J, leaving 7 bases unmatched. Germline assignment: CDR1 LGHDT and CDR2 YNNKEL (reference sequence). The CDR3 runs to 12 residues. The chain's CDR3 is CASSDQQGAQHF. DNA for the CDR3: TGTGCCAGCAGTGATCAGCAGGGGGCCCAGCATTTT.

The chain employs TRBV19 and TRBJ2-1; 15 bases agree with TRBD2. V was clipped by 5 bases and J by 7 bases; unmatched bases: 9. The CDR3 extends over 17 amino acids. CDR1 is LNHDA and CDR2 is SQIVND in the germline V gene (reference sequence). As DNA, the CDR3 is TGTGCCAGTAGTCTACGGACTAGCGGGGGGGCCTTGAATGAGCAGTTCTTC. Translating gives CASSLRTSGGALNEQFF.

The chain joins TRBV5-1 to TRBJ1-1; the match to TRBD1 covers 8 bases. The V gene end was trimmed by 5 bases and the J gene end by 10 bases; junction bases not matched to a gene: 13. CDR1 and CDR2 from the germline V gene are SGHRS and YFSETQ. There are 14 residues in the CDR3. CDR3 DNA: TGCGCCAGCAGACTACGACAGGGGCTAGAGGCAGCTTTCTTT. Translated: CASRLRQGLEAAFF.

The rearrangement joins TRBV20-1 to TRBJ1-1; a possible D gene is TRBD1 (5 bases). V was pared by 3 bases and J by 0 bases, with 11 bases between. The CDR3 runs 14 residues. Germline V CDR1 and CDR2: DFQATT, SNEGSKA (reference sequence). This chain's CDR3 is CSASSIGVNTEAFF. The DNA for the CDR3 is TGCAGTGCTAGTTCTATAGGGGTGAACACTGAAGCTTTCTTT.

V usage is TRBV25-1 and J usage is TRBJ2-5; 8 bases line up with TRBD2. Germline CDR1 reads MGHDK; CDR2 reads SYGVNS. There are 13 residues in the CDR3. V trimming: 4 bases; J trimming: 2 bases; junction bases outside the gene matches: 0. CDR3 sequence (DNA): TGTGCCAGCAGTGTAGCGGGACAAGAGACCCAGTACTTC. Protein: CASSVAGQETQYF.

This sequence joins TRBV6-1 and TRBJ2-1; 8 nucleotides line up with TRBD2. The CDR3 runs to 13 residues. Germline CDR1 and CDR2: MNHNS and SASEGT. The V gene end was trimmed by 4 bases and the J gene end by 7 bases; junction bases not matched to a gene: 3. The CDR3 reads CASSVASGNEQFF. CDR3 sequence (DNA): TGTGCCAGCAGTGTAGCTAGCGGGAATGAGCAGTTCTTC.

The rearrangement joins TRBV15 to TRBJ1-4; D remains unclear. Looked up from germline, CDR1 is LNHNV and CDR2 is YYDKDF (reference sequence). Trimming removed 1 base at V and 2 bases at J, with 8 bases between. CDR3 length: 15 amino acids. The CDR3 DNA is TGTGCCACCAGCAGAGCTAGGAGGACTAATGAAAAACTGTTTTTT. This gives the protein CATSRARRTNEKLFF.